This TCR beta chain was profiled in a study of T cells in Graves' hyperthyroidism and ophthalmopathy. About the study: The blood sample was taken at first diagnosis, before treatment began.

General study findings and limits: By a 13 V-J model, ophthalmopathy was set apart from stable hyperthyroidism.

CDR3 length: 12 residues. CDR1 is PRHDT and CDR2 is FYEKMQ in the germline V gene (reference sequence). V was clipped by 4 bases and J by 6 bases, with 6 bases between them. This clonotype was counted a few times. The antigen is not known. This may be a read error: a much more frequent sequence differs by one nucleotide. Disease duration under 2 months; hyperthyroidism patients were aged 18 to 65. The PBMCs studied were ones that came from 10 ml fresh peripheral blood. Researchers amplified the TCR beta CDR3 regions from RNA transcripts. Initially, a first-round RT-PCR of the TCR CDR3 employed the HTBI primer set. TCRdb re-analysed the multiplex PCR reads in MiXCR, keeping a single row per CDR3 protein. The sample has around 340,000 distinct CDR3 sequences, about 15% seen once.

The V gene is TRBV13, the J gene TRBJ2-2; D is undetermined. Sample: blood. The receptor was derived from a man aged 25 to 40 with Graves' hyperthyroidism. CDR3 amino acids: CASSSSAGELFF. CDR3 bases: TGTGCCAGCAGCTCCTCCGCCGGGGAGCTGTTTTTT. Full variable domain (rest looked up from reference TRBV13 and TRBJ2-2): AAGVIQSPRHLIKEKRETATLKCYPIPRHDTVYWYQQGPGQDPQFLISFYEKMQSDKGSIPDRFSAQQFSDYHSELNMSSLELGDSALYFCASSSSAGELFFGEGSRLTVL.